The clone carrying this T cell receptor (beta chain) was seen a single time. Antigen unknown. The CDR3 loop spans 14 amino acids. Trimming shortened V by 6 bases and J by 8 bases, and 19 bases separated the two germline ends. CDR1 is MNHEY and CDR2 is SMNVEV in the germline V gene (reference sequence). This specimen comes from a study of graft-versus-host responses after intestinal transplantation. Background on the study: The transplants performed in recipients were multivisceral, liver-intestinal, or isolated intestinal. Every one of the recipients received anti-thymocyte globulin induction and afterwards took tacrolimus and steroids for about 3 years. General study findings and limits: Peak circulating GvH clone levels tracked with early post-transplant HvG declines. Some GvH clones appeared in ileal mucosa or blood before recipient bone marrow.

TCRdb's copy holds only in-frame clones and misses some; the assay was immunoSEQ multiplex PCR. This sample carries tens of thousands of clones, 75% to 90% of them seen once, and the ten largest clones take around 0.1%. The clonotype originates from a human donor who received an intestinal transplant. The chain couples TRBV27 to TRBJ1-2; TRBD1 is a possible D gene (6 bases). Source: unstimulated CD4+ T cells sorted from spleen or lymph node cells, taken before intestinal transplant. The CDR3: CASRLGTHQTGYTF. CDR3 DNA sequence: TGTGCCAGCAGATTAGGGACACACCAGACCGGCTACACCTTC.